This T cell receptor beta chain was sequenced in a study of glioma-infiltrating T cells. The germline V gene encodes CDR1 LNHNV and CDR2 YYDKDF (reference sequence). V was clipped by 7 bases and J by 5 bases, with 12 bases between them. The CDR3 runs to 12 residues. Amplification of TCR alpha and beta CDR3 regions from RNA used iRepertoire nested multiplex PCR. A single record per CDR3 protein comes from TCRdb applying MiXCR to the multiplex PCR reads. The sample lists 400,000 or so distinct CDR3 sequences, roughly 41% seen once, with 9.5% to 15% in the top ten. The chain links TRBV15 to TRBJ2-7; D call uncertain. The source material was glioma tissue, nonneoplastic brain tissue, or PBMCs (not recorded which). The clonotype comes from a human donor with low-grade glioma or glioblastoma, undergoing nonglioma brain surgery, or in good health (not recorded which). In nucleotides, the CDR3 is TGTGCCACCAAACCCGGGCGGAACGAGCAGTACTTC. Its translation: CATKPGRNEQYF.